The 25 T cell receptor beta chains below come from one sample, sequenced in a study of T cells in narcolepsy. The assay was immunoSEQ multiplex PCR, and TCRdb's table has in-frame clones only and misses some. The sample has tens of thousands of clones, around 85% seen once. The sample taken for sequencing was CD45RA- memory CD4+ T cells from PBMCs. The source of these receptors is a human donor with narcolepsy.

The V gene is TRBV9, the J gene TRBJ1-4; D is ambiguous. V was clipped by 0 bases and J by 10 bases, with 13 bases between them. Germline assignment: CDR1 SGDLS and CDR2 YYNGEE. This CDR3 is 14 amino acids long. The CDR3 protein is CASSVDEGYRKLFF. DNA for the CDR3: TGTGCCAGCAGCGTAGATGAAGGGTATAGAAAACTGTTTTTT.

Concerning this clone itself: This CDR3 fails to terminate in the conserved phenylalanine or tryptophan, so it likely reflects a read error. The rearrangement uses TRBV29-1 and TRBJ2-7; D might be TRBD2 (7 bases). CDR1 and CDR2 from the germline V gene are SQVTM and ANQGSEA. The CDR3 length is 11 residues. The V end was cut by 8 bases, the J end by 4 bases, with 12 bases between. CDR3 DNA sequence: TGCAGCTTCAGGGGAGGGTACGAGCAGTACCTC. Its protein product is CSFRGGYEQYL.

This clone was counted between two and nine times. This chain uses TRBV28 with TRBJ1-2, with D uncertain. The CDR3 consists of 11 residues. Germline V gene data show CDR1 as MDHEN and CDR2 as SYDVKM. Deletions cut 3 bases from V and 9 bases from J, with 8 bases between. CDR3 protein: CASSLSGSYTF. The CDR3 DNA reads TGTGCCAGCAGTTTGTCGGGCAGCTACACCTTC.

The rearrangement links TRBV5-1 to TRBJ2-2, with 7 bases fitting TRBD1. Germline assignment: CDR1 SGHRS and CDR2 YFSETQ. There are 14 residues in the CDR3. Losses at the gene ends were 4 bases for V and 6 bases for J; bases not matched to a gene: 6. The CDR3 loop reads CASSLTGVAGELFF. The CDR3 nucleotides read TGCGCCAGCAGCCTAACAGGGGTCGCCGGGGAGCTGTTTTTT.

The CDR3 sequence: CASTATGPSGNTIYF. Here the CDR3 DNA reads TGTGCCAGCACCGCGACAGGGCCCTCTGGAAACACCATATATTTT. V usage is TRBV2 and J usage is TRBJ1-3; 7 bases line up with TRBD1. The CDR3 has 15 residues. With 7 bases clipped from V and 0 bases from J, the junction kept 6 bases outside the gene matches. CDR1 and CDR2 (germline): SNHLY, FYNNEI.

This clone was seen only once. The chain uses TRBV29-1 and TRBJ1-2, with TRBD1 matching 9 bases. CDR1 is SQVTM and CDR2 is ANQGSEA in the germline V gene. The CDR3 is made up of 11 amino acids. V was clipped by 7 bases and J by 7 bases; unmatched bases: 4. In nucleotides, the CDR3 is TGCAGCGCCGGGACAGGGTTTGGCTACACCTTC. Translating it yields CSAGTGFGYTF.

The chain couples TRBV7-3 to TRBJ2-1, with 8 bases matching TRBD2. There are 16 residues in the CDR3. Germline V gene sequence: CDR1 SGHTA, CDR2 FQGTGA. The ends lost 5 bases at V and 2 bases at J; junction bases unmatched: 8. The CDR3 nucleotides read TGTGCCAGCAGCCTTTTAAGCGGGGGAACCTACAATGAGCAGTTCTTC. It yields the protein CASSLLSGGTYNEQFF. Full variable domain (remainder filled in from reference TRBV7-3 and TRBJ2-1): GAGVSQTPSNKVTEKGKYVELRCDPISGHTALYWYRQSLGQGPEFLIYFQGTGAADDSGLPNDRFFAVRPEGSVSTLKIQRTERGDSAVYLCASSLLSGGTYNEQFFGPGTRLTVL.

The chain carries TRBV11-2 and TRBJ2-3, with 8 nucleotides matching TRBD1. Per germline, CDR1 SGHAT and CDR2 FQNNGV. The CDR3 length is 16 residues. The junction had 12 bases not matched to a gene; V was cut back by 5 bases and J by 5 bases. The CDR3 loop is CASSPRSDRELDTQYF. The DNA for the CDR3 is TGTGCCAGCAGCCCGAGGTCGGACAGGGAGTTAGATACGCAGTATTTT.

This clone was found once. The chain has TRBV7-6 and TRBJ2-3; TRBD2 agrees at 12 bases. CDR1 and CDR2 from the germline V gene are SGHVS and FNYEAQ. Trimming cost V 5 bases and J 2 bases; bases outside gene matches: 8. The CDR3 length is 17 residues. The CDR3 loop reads CASSPRLAGEITDTQYF. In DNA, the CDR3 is TGTGCCAGCAGCCCCCGACTAGCGGGGGAGATCACAGATACGCAGTATTTT. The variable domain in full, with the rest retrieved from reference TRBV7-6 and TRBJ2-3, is GAGVSQSPRYKVTKRGQDVALRCDPISGHVSLYWYRQALGQGPEFLTYFNYEAQQDKSGLPNDRFSAERPEGSISTLTIQRTEQRDSAMYRCASSPRLAGEITDTQYFGPGTRLTVL.

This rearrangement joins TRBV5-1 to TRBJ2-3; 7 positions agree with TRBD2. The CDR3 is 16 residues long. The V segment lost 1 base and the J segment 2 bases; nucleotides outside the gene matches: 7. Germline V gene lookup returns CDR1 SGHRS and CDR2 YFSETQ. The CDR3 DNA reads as TGCGCCAGCAGCTTGCCCAGCGGGGATCCCACAGATACGCAGTATTTT. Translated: CASSLPSGDPTDTQYF.

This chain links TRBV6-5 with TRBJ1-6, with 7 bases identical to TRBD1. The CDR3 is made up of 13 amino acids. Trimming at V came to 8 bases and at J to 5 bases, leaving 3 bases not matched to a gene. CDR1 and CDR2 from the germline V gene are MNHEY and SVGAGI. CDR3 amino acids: CASGGQDNSPLHF. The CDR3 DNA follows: TGTGCCAGCGGTGGACAGGATAATTCACCCCTCCACTTT.

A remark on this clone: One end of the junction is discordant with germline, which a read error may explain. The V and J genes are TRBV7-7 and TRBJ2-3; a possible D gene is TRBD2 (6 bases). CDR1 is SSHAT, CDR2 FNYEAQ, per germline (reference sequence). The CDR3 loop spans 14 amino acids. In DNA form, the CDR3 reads TGTGCTAGCAGCTTAGGCGGGGAGGTAGATACGCAGTATTTT. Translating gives CASSLGGEVDTQYF.

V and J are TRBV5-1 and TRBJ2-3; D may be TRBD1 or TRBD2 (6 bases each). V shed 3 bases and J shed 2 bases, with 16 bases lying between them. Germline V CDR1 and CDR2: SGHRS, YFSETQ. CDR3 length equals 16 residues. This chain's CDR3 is CASSWGARPDTDTQYF. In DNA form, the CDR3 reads TGCGCCAGCAGCTGGGGGGCTCGTCCCGACACAGATACGCAGTATTTT. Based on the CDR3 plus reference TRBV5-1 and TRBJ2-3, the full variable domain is KAGVTQTPRYLIKTRGQQVTLSCSPISGHRSVSWYQQTPGQGLQFLFEYFSETQRNKGNFPGRFSGRQFSNSRSEMNVSTLELGDSALYLCASSWGARPDTDTQYFGPGTRLTVL.

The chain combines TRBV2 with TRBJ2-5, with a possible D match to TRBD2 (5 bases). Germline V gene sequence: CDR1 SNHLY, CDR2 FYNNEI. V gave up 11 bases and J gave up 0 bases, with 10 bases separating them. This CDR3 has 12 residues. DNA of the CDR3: TGTGCCGGCCGGCGGGACCAAGAGACCCAGTACTTC. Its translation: CAGRRDQETQYF.

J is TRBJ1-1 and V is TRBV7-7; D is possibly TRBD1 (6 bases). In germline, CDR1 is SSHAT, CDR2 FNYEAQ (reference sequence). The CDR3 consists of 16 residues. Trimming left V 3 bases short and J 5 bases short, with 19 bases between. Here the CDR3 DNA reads TGTGCCAGCAGCTTCTCTTGGGGGGGCGGATTTACTGAAGCTTTCTTT. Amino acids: CASSFSWGGGFTEAFF.

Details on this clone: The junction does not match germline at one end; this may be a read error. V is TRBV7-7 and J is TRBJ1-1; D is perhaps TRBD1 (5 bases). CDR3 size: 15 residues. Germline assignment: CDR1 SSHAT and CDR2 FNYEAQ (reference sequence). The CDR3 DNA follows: TGTGCTAGCAGCCCAGAAGGGGCGCGGGACACTGAAGCTTTCTTT. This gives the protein CASSPEGARDTEAFF.

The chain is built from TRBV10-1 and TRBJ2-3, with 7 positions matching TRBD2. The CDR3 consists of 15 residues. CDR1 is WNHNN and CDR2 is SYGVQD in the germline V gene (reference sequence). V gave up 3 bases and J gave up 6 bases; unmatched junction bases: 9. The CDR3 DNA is TGCGCCAGCAGTGAAACGGGGGGTCGGCGCGATACGCAGTATTTT. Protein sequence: CASSETGGRRDTQYF.

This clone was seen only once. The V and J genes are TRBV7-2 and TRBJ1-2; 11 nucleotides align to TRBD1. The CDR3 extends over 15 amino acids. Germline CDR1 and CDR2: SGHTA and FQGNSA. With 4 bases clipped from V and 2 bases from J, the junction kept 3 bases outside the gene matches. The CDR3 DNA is TGTGCCAGCAGCTGGGACAGGGGGTTAAACTATGGCTACACCTTC. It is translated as CASSWDRGLNYGYTF.

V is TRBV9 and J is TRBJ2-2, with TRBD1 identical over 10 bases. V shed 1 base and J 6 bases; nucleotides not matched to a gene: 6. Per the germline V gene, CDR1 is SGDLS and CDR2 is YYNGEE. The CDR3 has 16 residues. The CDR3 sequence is CASSVSGQGSPGELFF. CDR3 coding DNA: TGTGCCAGCAGCGTATCGGGACAGGGGTCCCCCGGGGAGCTGTTTTTT.

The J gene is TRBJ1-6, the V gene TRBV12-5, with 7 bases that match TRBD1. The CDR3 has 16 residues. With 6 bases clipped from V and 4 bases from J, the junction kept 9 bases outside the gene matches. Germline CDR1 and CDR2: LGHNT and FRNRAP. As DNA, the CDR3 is TGTGCTAGTGGCCCAACCGGGACAGCTTATAATTCACCCCTCCACTTT. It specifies CASGPTGTAYNSPLHF. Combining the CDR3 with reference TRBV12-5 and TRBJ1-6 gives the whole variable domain DARVTQTPRHKVTEMGQEVTMRCQPILGHNTVFWYRQTMMQGLELLAYFRNRAPLDDSGMPKDRFSAEMPDATLATLKIQPSEPRDSAVYFCASGPTGTAYNSPLHFGNGTRLTVT.

Here the CDR3 reads CASSAAVTQTEAFF. The CDR3 DNA follows: TGTGCCAGCAGTGCGGCAGTAACTCAAACTGAAGCTTTCTTT. The chain recombines TRBV2 with TRBJ1-1; D ambiguous. Trimming pared 4 bases from V and 5 bases from J, leaving 14 bases between. The germline CDR1 and CDR2 sequences are SNHLY and FYNNEI. This CDR3 spans 14 amino acids.

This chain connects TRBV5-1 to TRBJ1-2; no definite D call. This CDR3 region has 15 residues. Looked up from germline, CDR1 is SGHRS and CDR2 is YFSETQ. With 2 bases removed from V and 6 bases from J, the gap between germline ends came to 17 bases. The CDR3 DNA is TGCGCCAGCAGCTTCAACCGGTCAGCCCTACATGGCTACACCTTC. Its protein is CASSFNRSALHGYTF.

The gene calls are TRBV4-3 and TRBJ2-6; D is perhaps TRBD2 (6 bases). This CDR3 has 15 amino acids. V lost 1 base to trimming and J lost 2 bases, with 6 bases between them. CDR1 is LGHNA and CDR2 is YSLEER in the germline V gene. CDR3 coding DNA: TGCGCCAGCAGCCAAGGGAGGGCTGGGGCCAACGTCCTGACTTTC. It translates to CASSQGRAGANVLTF.

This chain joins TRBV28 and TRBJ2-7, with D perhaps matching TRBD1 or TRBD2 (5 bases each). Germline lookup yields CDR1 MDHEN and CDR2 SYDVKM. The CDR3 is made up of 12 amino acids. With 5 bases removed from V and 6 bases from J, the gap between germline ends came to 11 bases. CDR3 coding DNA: TGTGCCAGCAGTACCGGGACCTCCGAGCAGTACTTC. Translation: CASSTGTSEQYF.

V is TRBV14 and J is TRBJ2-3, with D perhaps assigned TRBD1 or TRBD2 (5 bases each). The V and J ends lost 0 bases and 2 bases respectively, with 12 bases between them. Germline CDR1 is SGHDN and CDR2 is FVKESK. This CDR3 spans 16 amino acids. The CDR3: CASSQEKGRFTDTQYF. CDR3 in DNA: TGTGCCAGCAGCCAAGAAAAGGGACGGTTCACAGATACGCAGTATTTT.